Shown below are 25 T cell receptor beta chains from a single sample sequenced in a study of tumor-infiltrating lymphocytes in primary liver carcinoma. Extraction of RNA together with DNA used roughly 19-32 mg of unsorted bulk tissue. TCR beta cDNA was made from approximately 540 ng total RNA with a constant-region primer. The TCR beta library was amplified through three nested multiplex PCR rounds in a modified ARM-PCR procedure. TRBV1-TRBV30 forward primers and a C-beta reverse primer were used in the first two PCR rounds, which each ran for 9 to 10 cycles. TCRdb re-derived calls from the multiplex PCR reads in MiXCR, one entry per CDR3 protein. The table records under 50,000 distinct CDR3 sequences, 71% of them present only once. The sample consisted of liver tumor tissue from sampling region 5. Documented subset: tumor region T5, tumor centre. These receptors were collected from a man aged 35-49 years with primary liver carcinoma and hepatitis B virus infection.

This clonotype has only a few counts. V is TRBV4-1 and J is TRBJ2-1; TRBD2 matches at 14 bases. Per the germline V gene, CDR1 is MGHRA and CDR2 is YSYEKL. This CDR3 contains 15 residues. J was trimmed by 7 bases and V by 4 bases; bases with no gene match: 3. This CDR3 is CASSPGTSGRNEQFF. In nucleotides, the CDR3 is TGCGCCAGCAGCCCCGGGACTAGCGGGAGAAATGAGCAGTTCTTC.

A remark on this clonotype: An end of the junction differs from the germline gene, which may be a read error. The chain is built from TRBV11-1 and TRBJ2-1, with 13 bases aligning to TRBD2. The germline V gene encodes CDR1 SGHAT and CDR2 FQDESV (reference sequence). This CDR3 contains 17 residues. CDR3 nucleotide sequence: TGCGCCAGCAGCCTGGGACTAGCGGGACAAGTTGCCAATGAGCAGTTCTTC. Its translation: CASSLGLAGQVANEQFF.

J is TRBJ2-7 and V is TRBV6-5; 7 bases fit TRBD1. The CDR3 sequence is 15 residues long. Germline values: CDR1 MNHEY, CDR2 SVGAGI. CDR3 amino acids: CASTTIRQGIYGQYV. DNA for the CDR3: TGTGCCAGCACTACCATAAGACAGGGCATCTACGGGCAGTACGTC.

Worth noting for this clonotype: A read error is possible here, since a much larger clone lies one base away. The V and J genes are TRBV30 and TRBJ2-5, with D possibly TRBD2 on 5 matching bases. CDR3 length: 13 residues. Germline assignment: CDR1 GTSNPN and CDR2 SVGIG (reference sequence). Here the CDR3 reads CAWSRRLQETKYF. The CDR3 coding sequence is TGTGCCTGGAGTAGGAGGCTACAAGAGACCAAGTACTTC.

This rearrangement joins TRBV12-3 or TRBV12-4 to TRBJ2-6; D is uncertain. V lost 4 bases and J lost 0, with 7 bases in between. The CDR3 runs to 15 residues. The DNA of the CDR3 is TGTGCCAGCAGTTCAGTGTCCTCTGGGGCCAACGTCCTGACTTTC. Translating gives CASSSVSSGANVLTF.

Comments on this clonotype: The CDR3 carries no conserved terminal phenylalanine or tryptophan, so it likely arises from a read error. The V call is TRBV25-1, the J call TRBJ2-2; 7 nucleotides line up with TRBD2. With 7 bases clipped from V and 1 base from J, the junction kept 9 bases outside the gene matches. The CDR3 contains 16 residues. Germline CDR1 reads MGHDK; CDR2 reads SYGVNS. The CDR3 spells CASKGLVGGNTGELFL. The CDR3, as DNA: TGTGCCAGCAAAGGACTAGTGGGAGGGAACACCGGGGAGCTGTTTCTT.

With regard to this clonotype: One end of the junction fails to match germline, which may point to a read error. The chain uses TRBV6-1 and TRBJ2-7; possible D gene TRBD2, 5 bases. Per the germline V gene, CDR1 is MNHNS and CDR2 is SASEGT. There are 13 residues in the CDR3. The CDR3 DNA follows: TGTGCCAGTAGTGAGGAGGATCTACGAGGGCAGTACTTC. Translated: CASSEEDLRGQYF.

CDR3 loop: CASSLEQAWETQYF. The CDR3 DNA sequence: TGTGCCAGCAGCTTAGAACAAGCCTGGGAGACCCAGTACTTC. V usage is TRBV7-2 and J usage is TRBJ2-5; D gene unclear. The germline V gene has CDR1 SGHTA and CDR2 FQGNSA. Trimming pared 1 base from V and 5 bases from J, leaving 11 bases between. CDR3 size: 14 residues.

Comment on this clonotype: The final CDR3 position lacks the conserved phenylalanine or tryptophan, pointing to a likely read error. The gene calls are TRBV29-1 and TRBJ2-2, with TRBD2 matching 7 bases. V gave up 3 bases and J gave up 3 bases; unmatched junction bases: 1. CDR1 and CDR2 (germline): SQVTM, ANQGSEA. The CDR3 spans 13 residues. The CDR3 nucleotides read TGCAGCGTTGAGGCGGGGGACACCGGGGAGCTGTTTTAT. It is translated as CSVEAGDTGELFY.

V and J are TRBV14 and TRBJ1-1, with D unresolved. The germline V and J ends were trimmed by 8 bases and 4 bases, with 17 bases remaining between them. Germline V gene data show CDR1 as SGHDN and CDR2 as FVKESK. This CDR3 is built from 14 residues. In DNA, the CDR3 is TGTGCCAGCGGCCCAGGAACTGGGAGCACTGAAGCTTTCTTT. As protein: CASGPGTGSTEAFF. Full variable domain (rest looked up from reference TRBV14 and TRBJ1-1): EAGVTQFPSHSVIEKGQTVTLRCDPISGHDNLYWYRRVMGKEIKFLLHFVKESKQDESGMPNNRFLAERTGGTYSTLKVQPAELEDSGVYFCASGPGTGSTEAFFGQGTRLTVV.

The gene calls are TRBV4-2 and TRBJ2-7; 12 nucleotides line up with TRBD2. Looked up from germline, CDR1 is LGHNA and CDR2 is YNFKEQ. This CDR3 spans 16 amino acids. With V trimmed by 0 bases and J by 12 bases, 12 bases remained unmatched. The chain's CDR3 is CASSQDPTSGSYGRYF. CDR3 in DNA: TGTGCCAGCAGCCAAGATCCGACTAGCGGGAGCTACGGGCGGTACTTC.

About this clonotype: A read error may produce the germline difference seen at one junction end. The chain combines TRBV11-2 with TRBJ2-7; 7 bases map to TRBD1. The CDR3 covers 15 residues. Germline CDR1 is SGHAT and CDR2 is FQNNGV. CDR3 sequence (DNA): TGTGACAGCGGCTTAAGGGGACAGAGGCCCTACGAGCAGTACTTC. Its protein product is CDSGLRGQRPYEQYF.

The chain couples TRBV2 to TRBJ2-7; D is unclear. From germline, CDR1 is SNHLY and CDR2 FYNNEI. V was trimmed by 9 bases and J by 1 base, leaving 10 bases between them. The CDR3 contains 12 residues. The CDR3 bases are TGTGCCAGTCGAAAGGGATCCTACGAGCAGTACTTC. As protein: CASRKGSYEQYF. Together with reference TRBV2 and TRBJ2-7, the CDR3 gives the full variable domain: EPEVTQTPSHQVTQMGQEVILRCVPISNHLYFYWYRQILGQKVEFLVSFYNNEISEKSEIFDDQFSVERPDGSNFTLKIRSTKLEDSAMYFCASRKGSYEQYFGPGTRLTVT.

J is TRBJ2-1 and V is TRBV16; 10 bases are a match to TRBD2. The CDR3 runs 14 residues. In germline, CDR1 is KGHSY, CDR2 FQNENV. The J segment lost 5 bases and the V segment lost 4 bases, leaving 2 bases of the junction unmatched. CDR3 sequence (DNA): TGTGCCAGCAGCCGGGGACTAGCGAACAATGAGCAGTTCTTC. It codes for CASSRGLANNEQFF.

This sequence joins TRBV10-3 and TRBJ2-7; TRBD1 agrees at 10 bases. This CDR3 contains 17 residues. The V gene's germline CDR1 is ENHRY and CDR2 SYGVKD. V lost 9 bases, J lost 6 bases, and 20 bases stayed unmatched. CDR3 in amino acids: CAIGVLPPGQGFGEQYF. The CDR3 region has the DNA TGTGCCATAGGTGTCCTTCCCCCGGGACAGGGGTTCGGCGAGCAGTACTTC.

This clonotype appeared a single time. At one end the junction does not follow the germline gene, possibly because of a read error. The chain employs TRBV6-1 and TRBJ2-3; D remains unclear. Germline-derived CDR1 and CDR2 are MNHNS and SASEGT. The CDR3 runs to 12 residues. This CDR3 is CASSCTTDMQYF. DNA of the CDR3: TGTGCCAGCAGTTGCACCACAGATATGCAGTATTTT.

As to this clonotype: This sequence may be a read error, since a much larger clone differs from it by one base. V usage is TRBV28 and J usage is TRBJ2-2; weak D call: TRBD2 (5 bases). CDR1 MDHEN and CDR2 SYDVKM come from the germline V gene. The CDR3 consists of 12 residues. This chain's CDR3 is CASSFMTGELSF. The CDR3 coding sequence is TGTGCCAGCAGTTTCATGACCGGGGAGCTGTCTTTT.

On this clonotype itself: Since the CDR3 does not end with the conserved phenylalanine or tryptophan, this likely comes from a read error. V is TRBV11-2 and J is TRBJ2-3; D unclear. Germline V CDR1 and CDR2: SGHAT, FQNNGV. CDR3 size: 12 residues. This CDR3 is CTSSLMTDTQYL. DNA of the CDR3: TGTACCAGCAGCTTAATGACAGATACGCAGTATTTG.

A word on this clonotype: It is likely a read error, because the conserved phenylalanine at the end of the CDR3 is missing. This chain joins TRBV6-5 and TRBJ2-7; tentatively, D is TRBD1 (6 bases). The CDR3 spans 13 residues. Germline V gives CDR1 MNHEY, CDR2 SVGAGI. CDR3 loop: CASSYTGSNEQYL. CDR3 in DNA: TGTGCCAGTAGTTACACAGGGAGTAACGAGCAGTACCTC.

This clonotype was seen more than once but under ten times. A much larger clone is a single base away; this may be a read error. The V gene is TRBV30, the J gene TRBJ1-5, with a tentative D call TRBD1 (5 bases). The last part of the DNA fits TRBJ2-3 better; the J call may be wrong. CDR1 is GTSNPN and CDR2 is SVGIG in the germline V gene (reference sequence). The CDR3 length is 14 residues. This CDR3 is CAWSVPYRGQPQYF. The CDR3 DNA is TGTGCCTGGAGTGTACCGTATAGGGGTCAGCCCCAGTATTTT.

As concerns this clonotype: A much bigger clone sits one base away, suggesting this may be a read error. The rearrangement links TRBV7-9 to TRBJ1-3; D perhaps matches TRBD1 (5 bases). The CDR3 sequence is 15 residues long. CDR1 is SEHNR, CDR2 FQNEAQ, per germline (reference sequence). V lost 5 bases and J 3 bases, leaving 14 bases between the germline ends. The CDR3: CASSPTVAFGNTIYF. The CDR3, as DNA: TGTGCCAGCAGCCCGACAGTGGCGTTTGGAAACACCATATATTTT.

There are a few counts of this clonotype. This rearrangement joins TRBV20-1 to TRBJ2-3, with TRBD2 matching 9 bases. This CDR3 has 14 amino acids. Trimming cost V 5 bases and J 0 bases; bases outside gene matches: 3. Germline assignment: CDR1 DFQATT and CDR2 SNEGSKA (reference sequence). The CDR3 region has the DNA TGCAGTGCTGCTAGCGGGAAGAGCACAGATACGCAGTATTTT. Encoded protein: CSAASGKSTDTQYF.

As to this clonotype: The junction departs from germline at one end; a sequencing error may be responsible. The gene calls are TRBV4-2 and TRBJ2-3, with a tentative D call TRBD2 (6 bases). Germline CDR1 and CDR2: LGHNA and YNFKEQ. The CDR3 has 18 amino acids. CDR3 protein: CASSQEPRTGVGLDTQYF. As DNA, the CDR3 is TGTGCCAGTAGCCAAGAACCCCGCACGGGAGTCGGTTTAGATACGCAGTATTTT.

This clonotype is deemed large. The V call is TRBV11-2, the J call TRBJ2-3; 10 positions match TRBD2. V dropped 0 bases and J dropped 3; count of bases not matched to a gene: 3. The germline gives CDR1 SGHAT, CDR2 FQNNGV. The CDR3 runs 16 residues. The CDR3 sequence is CASSLEGLAWTDTQYF. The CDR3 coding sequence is TGTGCCAGCAGCTTAGAGGGACTAGCGTGGACAGATACGCAGTATTTT.

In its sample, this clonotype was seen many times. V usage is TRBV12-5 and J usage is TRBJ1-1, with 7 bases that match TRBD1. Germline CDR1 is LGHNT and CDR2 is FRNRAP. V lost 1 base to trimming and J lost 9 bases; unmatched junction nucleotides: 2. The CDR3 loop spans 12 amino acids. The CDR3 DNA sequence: TGTGCTAGTGGTTTGGGACAGGGAAAAGCTTTCTTT. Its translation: CASGLGQGKAFF.